These 8 T cell receptor beta chains were sequenced from one sample in a study of T cells in Graves' hyperthyroidism and ophthalmopathy. Regions amplified from RNA transcripts were the TCR beta CDR3 regions. TCR CDR3 regions were first amplified by RT-PCR with HTBI primers. Via MiXCR, TCRdb re-called the multiplex PCR reads, giving one row per CDR3 protein. Of fewer than 650,000 distinct CDR3 sequences listed, 35% to 50% are singletons. The sequenced material came from peripheral blood or thyroid tissue (not recorded which). Every receptor here comes from an adult woman with Graves' disease, either hyperthyroidism or ophthalmopathy (not recorded which).

CDR3 loop: CASSHTTGLYGYTF. The CDR3 nucleotides are TGTGCCAGCAGTCATACGACAGGCCTCTATGGCTACACCTTC. The V and J genes are TRBV2 and TRBJ1-2; TRBD1 might be the D (6 bases). This CDR3 has 14 amino acids. The germline V gene has CDR1 SNHLY and CDR2 FYNNEI. With 5 bases removed from V and 4 bases from J, the gap between germline ends came to 14 bases.

The genes are TRBV7-9 and TRBJ2-7; 9 bases match TRBD2. From germline, CDR1 is SEHNR and CDR2 FQNEAQ (reference sequence). The CDR3 runs to 15 residues. The ends lost 5 bases at V and 5 bases at J; junction bases unmatched: 10. CDR3 in amino acids: CASSPPSGARHEQYF. CDR3 in DNA: TGTGCCAGCAGCCCCCCTAGCGGGGCTAGGCACGAGCAGTACTTC. The whole variable domain, filled in from reference TRBV7-9 and TRBJ2-7, reads DTGVSQNPRHKITKRGQNVTFRCDPISEHNRLYWYRQTLGQGPEFLTYFQNEAQLEKSRLLSDRFSAERPKGSFSTLEIQRTEQGDSAMYLCASSPPSGARHEQYFGPGTRLTVT.

This clonotype was picked up one time. The gene calls are TRBV28 and TRBJ1-5; D unresolved. The CDR3 has 14 amino acids. Germline V gene lookup returns CDR1 MDHEN and CDR2 SYDVKM. The V end lost 2 bases, the J end lost 7 bases, and 12 bases lay between the germline ends. CDR3 sequence: CASSLPLSGQPQHF. The CDR3 DNA sequence: TGTGCCAGCAGTTTACCCCTTTCCGGGCAGCCCCAGCATTTT. Full variable domain (outside the CDR3, taken from reference TRBV28 and TRBJ1-5): DVKVTQSSRYLVKRTGEKVFLECVQDMDHENMFWYRQDPGLGLRLIYFSYDVKMKEKGDIPEGYSVSREKKERFSLILESASTNQTSMYLCASSLPLSGQPQHFGDGTRLSIL.

The chain uses TRBV7-9 and TRBJ1-2; TRBD1 is a possible D gene (6 bases). Looked up from germline, CDR1 is SEHNR and CDR2 is FQNEAQ (reference sequence). V was clipped by 5 bases and J by 8 bases, with 24 bases between them. CDR3 length equals 16 residues. CDR3 sequence: CASSQDGNGGLSGYTF. For the CDR3, the DNA is TGTGCCAGCAGCCAAGATGGAAATGGGGGGCTGAGCGGCTACACCTTC.

CDR3 nucleotides: TGCAGCGTTTGGGGAGAGGGCCGAGCTTTCTTT. Translation: CSVWGEGRAFF. This sequence joins TRBV29-1 and TRBJ1-1; D is uncertain. Germline assignment: CDR1 SQVTM and CDR2 ANQGSEA. Trimming shortened V by 5 bases and J by 10 bases, and 14 bases separated the two germline ends. CDR3 length: 11 amino acids.

This clonotype was seen many times. The V gene is TRBV4-1, the J gene TRBJ2-7, with TRBD2 matching 8 bases. V lost 0 bases and J lost 5; bases outside the gene matches: 6. The germline V gene has CDR1 MGHRA and CDR2 YSYEKL. This CDR3 comprises 15 residues. This CDR3 reads CASSQDPREGNEQYF. CDR3 DNA sequence: TGCGCCAGCAGCCAAGATCCCCGGGAGGGGAACGAGCAGTACTTC.

This clonotype has at least ten counts. CDR3 nucleotides: TGTGCCAGCGTGGGGTACGGGGACACCGGGGAGCTGTTTTTT. It specifies CASVGYGDTGELFF. The chain has TRBV2 and TRBJ2-2; TRBD2 might be the D (5 bases). The CDR3 is 14 amino acids. Trimming cost V 8 bases and J 3 bases, with 13 bases left between them. Germline V gene sequence: CDR1 SNHLY, CDR2 FYNNEI.

This clonotype was seen once. V usage is TRBV2 and J usage is TRBJ2-5; TRBD1 is a possible D gene (6 bases). V lost 3 bases and J lost 1, with 12 bases in between. The CDR3 has 15 amino acids. CDR1 is SNHLY and CDR2 is FYNNEI in the germline V gene. CDR3 protein: CASSDLGQSQETQYF. For the CDR3, the DNA is TGTGCCAGCAGTGATTTAGGACAGAGCCAAGAGACCCAGTACTTC.